This TCR beta chain is drawn from a study of T cell changes during pregnancy in multiple sclerosis. Using immunoSEQ multiplex PCR, the repertoire was profiled, and TCRdb retains in-frame clones only, with some absent. The data show some 100,000 clones, about 94% seen once. The germline V gene has CDR1 MNHEY and CDR2 SMNVEV (reference sequence). CDR3 length: 15 residues. V lost 5 bases to trimming and J lost 8 bases; unmatched junction nucleotides: 11. This specimen was peripheral blood, taken before pregnancy. The chain is built from TRBV27 and TRBJ2-1; TRBD1 agrees at 8 bases. The clonotype was recovered from a female donor with multiple sclerosis, enrolled in a pregnancy study. The CDR3 loop reads CASSPGQGSGHEQFF. CDR3 nucleotide sequence: TGTGCCAGCAGTCCAGGACAGGGATCAGGTCATGAGCAGTTCTTC.